The clone carrying this TCR beta chain was seen repeatedly, ten times or more. This CDR3 is 13 amino acids long. Trimming removed 0 bases from V and 9 bases from J, with 9 bases in between. Germline V gene lookup returns CDR1 MNHEY and CDR2 SVGAGI. TCR cDNA was made by 5'RACE template switching, adding a universal primer site and UMIs. TCRdb reprocessed the 5' RACE reads via MiXCR and lists one record per CDR3 protein. Altogether hundreds of thousands of distinct CDR3 sequences are present, approximately 6% being singletons, with the ten largest covering approximately 16%. The data belong to a study of T cells after yellow fever vaccination.

The material sequenced was PBMCs, taken 5 days after the yellow fever booster vaccination. The V gene is TRBV6-5, the J gene TRBJ2-4, with unresolved D. This TCR was recovered from a man aged 25-45 years who received the YFV17D yellow fever vaccine. CDR3 in amino acids: CASSYSDSGIQYF. DNA for the CDR3: TGTGCCAGCAGTTACTCTGACTCAGGCATTCAGTACTTC.